This T cell receptor (beta chain) is from a study of CD8+ T cells in alopecia areata. Whole-study context: Treated patients were dosed with oral tofacitinib, taking 5 to 10 mg twice daily.

The germline CDR1 and CDR2 sequences are SGDLS and YYNGEE. V lost 4 bases, J lost 8 bases, and 12 bases lay in between. The length of the CDR3 is 12 residues. This clone was counted only a few times. Treatment indicated: oral pan-JAK inhibitor, 5-10 mg twice daily. Extraction of RNA preceded its reverse transcription into cDNA, which served as the sequencing template. Assay used: immunoSEQ multiplex PCR; TCRdb lists only in-frame clones, some missing. Of over 150,000 clones in the sample, approximately 53% were seen once. Sequencing used CD8+ T cells sorted from blood, obtained at week 24, from a patient treated with tofacitinib. This sequence was found in a human donor with alopecia areata. The chain is built from TRBV9 and TRBJ1-2; a possible D gene is TRBD1 (5 bases). Here the CDR3 reads CASSLTGRGYTF. CDR3 nucleotides: TGTGCCAGCAGCCTAACAGGTCGGGGCTACACCTTC. The complete variable domain, with remaining parts taken from reference TRBV9 and TRBJ1-2, reads DSGVTQTPKHLITATGQRVTLRCSPRSGDLSVYWYQQSLDQGLQFLIQYYNGEERAKGNILERFSAQQFPDLHSELNLSSLELGDSALYFCASSLTGRGYTFGSGTRLTVV.